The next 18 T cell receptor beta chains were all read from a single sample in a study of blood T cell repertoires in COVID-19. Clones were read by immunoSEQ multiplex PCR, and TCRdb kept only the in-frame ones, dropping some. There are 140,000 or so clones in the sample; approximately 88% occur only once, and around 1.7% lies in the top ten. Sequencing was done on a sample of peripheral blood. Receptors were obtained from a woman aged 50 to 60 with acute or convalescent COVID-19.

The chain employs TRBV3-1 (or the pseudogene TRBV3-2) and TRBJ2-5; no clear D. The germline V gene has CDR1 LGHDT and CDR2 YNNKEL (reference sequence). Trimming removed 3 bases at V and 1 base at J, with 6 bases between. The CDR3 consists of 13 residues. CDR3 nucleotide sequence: TGTGCCAGCAGCCAGCACAGCCAAGAGACCCAGTACTTC. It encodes CASSQHSQETQYF.

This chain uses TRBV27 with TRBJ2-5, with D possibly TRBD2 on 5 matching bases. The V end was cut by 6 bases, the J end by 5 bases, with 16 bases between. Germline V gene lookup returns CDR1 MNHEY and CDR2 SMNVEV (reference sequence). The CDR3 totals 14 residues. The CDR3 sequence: CASSWREGGETQYF. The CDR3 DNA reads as TGTGCCAGCAGCTGGCGCGAGGGTGGGGAGACCCAGTACTTC.

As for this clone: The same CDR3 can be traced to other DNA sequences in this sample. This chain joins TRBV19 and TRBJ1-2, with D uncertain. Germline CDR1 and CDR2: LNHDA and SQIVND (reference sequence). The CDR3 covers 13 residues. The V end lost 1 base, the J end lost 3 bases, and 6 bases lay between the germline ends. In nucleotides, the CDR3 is TGTGCCAGTAGTATAGGCGGTGACTATGGCTACACCTTC. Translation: CASSIGGDYGYTF.

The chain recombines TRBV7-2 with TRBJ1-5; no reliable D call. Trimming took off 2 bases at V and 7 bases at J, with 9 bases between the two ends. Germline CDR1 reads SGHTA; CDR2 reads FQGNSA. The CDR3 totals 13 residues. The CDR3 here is CASSLNQRQPQHF. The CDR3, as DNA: TGTGCCAGCAGCTTAAATCAGCGCCAGCCCCAGCATTTT.

This CDR3 is CASRSSSYNSPLHF. CDR3 DNA sequence: TGTGCCAGCAGGTCGAGCTCCTATAATTCACCCCTCCACTTT. V gene TRBV9 combines with J gene TRBJ1-6, with unresolved D. This CDR3 is 14 amino acids long. CDR1 is SGDLS and CDR2 is YYNGEE in the germline V gene. The germline V and J ends were trimmed by 5 bases and 0 bases, with 6 bases remaining between them. The whole variable domain, remainder taken from reference TRBV9 and TRBJ1-6, is DSGVTQTPKHLITATGQRVTLRCSPRSGDLSVYWYQQSLDQGLQFLIQYYNGEERAKGNILERFSAQQFPDLHSELNLSSLELGDSALYFCASRSSSYNSPLHFGNGTRLTVT.

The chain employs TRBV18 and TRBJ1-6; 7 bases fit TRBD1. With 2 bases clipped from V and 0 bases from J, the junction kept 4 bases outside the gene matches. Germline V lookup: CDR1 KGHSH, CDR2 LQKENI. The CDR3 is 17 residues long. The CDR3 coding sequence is TGTGCCAGCTCACCAATGGACAGGAGCTCCTATAATTCACCCCTCCACTTT. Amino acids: CASSPMDRSSYNSPLHF.

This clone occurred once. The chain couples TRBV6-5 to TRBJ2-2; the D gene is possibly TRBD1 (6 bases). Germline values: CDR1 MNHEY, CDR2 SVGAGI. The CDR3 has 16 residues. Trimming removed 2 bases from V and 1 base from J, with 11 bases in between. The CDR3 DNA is TGTGCCAGCAGTTACGCCGGGACACGGAACACCGGGGAGCTGTTTTTT. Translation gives CASSYAGTRNTGELFF.

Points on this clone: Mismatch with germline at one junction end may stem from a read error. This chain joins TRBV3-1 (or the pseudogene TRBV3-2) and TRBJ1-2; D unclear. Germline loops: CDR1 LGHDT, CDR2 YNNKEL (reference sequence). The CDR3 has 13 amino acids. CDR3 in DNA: TGTGCCAGCAGTCAAGCGATAGACTATGGCTACACCTTC. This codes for CASSQAIDYGYTF.

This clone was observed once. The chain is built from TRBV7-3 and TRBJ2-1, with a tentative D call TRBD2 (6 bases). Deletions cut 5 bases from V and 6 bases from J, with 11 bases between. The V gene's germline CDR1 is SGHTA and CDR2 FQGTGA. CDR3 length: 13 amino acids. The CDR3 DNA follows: TGTGCCAGCAGCATGGGACTTCTCAATGAGCAGTTCTTC. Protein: CASSMGLLNEQFF.

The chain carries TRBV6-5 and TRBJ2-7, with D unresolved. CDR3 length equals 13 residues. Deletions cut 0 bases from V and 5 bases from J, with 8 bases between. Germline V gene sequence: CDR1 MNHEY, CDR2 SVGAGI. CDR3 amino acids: CASSYSTPHEQYF. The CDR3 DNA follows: TGTGCCAGCAGTTACTCGACTCCCCACGAGCAGTACTTC.

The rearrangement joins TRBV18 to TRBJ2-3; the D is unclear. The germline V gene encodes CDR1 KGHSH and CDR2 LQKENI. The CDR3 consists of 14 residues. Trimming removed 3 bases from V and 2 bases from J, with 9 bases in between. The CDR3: CASSPIDSTDTQYF. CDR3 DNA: TGTGCCAGCTCACCCATCGACTCCACAGATACGCAGTATTTT.

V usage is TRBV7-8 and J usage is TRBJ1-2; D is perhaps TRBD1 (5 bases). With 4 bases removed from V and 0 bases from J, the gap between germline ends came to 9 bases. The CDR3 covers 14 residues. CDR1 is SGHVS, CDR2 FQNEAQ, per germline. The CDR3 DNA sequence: TGTGCCAGCAGCTCCGGGACTCCTAACTATGGCTACACCTTC. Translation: CASSSGTPNYGYTF.

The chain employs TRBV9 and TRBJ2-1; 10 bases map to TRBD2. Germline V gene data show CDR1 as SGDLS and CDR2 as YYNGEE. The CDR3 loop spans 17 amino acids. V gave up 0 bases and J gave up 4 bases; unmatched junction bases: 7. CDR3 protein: CASSVGWSGREYNEQFF. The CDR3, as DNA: TGTGCCAGCAGCGTAGGATGGAGCGGGAGGGAATACAATGAGCAGTTCTTC.

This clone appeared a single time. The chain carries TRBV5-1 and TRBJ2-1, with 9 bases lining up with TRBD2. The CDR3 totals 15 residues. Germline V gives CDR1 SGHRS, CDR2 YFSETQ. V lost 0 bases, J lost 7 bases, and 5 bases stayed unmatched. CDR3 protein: CASSLERGAGNEQFF. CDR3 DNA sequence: TGCGCCAGCAGCTTGGAGCGGGGGGCGGGGAATGAGCAGTTCTTC. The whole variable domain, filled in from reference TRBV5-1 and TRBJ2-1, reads KAGVTQTPRYLIKTRGQQVTLSCSPISGHRSVSWYQQTPGQGLQFLFEYFSETQRNKGNFPGRFSGRQFSNSRSEMNVSTLELGDSALYLCASSLERGAGNEQFFGPGTRLTVL.

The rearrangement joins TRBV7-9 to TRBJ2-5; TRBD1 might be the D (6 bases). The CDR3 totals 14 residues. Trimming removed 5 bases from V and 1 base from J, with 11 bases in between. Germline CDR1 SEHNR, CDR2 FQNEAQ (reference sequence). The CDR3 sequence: CASSIQGSQETQYF. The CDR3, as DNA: TGTGCCAGCAGCATCCAGGGGAGCCAAGAGACCCAGTACTTC. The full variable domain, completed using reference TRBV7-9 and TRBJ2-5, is DTGVSQNPRHKITKRGQNVTFRCDPISEHNRLYWYRQTLGQGPEFLTYFQNEAQLEKSRLLSDRFSAERPKGSFSTLEIQRTEQGDSAMYLCASSIQGSQETQYFGPGTRLLVL.

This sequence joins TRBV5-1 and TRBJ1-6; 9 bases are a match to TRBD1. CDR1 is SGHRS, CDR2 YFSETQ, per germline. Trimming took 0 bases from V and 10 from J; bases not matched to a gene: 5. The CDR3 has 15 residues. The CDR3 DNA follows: TGCGCCAGCAGCTTGGAGACAGGGGGTAGATCACCCCTCCACTTT. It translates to CASSLETGGRSPLHF.

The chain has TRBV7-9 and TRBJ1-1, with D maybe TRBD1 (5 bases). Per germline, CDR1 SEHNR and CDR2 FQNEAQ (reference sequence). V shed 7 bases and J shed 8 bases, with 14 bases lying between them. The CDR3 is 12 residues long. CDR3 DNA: TGTGCCAGCACCTCGGAGGGGCCCGAAGCTTTCTTT. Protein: CASTSEGPEAFF.

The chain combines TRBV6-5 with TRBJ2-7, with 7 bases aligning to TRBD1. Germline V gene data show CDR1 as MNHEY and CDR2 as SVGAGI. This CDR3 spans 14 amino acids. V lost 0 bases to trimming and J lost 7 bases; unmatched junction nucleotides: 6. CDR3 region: CASSYSPLQGEQYF. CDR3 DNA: TGTGCCAGCAGTTACTCTCCCCTACAGGGGGAGCAGTACTTC.